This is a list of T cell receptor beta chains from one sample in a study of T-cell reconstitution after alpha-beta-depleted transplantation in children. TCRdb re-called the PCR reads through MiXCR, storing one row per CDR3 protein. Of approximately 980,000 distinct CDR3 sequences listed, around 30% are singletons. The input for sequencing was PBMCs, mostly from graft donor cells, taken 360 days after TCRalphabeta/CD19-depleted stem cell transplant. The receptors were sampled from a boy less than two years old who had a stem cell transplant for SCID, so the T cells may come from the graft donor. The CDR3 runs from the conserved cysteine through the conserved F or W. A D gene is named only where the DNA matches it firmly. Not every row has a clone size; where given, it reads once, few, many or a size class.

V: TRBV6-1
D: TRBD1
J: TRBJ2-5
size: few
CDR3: CASSANRGREETQYF
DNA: TGTGCCAGCAGTGCCAACAGGGGAAGGGAAGAGACCCAGTACTTC

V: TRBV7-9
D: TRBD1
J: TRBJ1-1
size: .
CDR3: CASSFAGAGGLNTEAFF
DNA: TGTGCCAGCAGCTTTGCGGGGGCAGGGGGATTGAACACTGAAGCTTTCTTT

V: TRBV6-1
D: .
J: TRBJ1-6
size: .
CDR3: CASPRDMLSSPLHF
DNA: TGTGCCAGCCCCCGCGACATGCTAAGTTCACCCCTCCACTTT

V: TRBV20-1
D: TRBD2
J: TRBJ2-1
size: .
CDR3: CSARFQPSGGPYNEQFF
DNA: TGCAGTGCTAGATTCCAACCTAGCGGGGGGCCCTACAATGAGCAGTTCTTC

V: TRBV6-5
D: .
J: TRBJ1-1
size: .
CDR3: CASSYGVEAFF
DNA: TGTGCCAGCAGTTATGGGGTCGAAGCTTTCTTT

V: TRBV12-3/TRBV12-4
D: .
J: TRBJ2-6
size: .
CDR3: CASSRYTSGANVLTF
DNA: TGTGCCAGCAGTAGATATACCTCTGGGGCCAACGTCCTGACTTTC

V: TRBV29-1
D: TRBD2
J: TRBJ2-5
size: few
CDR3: CSVERTSEGTQYF
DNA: TGCAGCGTTGAGCGGACTAGCGAGGGGACCCAGTACTTC

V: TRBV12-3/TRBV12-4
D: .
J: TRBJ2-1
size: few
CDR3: CASSAPTGAPEQFF
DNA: TGTGCCAGCTCCGCACCAACCGGGGCCCCAGAGCAGTTCTTC

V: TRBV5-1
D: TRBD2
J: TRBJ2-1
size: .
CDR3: CASSSVSGGADEQFF
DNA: TGCGCCAGCAGCTCGGTCAGCGGGGGGGCAGATGAGCAGTTCTTC

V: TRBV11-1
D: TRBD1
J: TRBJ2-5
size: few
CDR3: CASSSFRDRESRETQYF
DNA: TGTGCCAGCAGCTCTTTCCGGGACAGGGAGTCCAGGGAGACCCAGTACTTC

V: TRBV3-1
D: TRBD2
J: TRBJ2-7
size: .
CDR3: CASSQRPGSGGPYEQYF
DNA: TGTGCCAGCAGCCAAAGGCCTGGTAGCGGGGGGCCCTACGAGCAGTACTTC

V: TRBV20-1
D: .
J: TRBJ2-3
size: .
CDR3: CSARNPGGVTDTQYF
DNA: TGCAGTGCTCGAAACCCCGGGGGAGTCACAGATACGCAGTATTTT

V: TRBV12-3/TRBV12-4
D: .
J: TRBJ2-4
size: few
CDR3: CASSPQTGRNIQYF
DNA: TGTGCCAGCAGTCCCCAGACAGGGAGGAACATTCAGTACTTC

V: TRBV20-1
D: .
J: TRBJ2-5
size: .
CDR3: CSASTWAYKKTQYF
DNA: TGCAGTGCTAGTACATGGGCCTATAAGAAGACCCAGTACTTC

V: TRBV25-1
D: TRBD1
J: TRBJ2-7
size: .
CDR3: CASRSRDRGFRQYF
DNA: TGTGCCAGCAGGTCCCGGGACAGGGGGTTTCGGCAGTACTTC

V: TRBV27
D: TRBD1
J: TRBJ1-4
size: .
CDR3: CASSFSTGGKLFF
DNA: TGTGCCAGCAGCTTTTCCACAGGGGGAAAACTGTTTTTT

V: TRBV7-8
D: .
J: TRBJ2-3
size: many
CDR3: CASSLTPATDTQYF
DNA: TGTGCCAGCAGCCTTACACCAGCCACAGATACGCAGTATTTT

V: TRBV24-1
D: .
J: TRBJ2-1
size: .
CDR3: CATSDFQDGYNEQFF
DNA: TGTGCCACCAGTGATTTCCAGGACGGGTACAATGAGCAGTTCTTC

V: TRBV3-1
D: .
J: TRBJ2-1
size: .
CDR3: CASSQGKAYNEQFF
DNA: TGTGCCAGCAGCCAAGGGAAGGCCTACAATGAGCAGTTCTTC

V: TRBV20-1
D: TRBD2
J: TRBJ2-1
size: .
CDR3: CSAWTSGPYNEQFF
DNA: TGCAGTGCCTGGACTAGCGGTCCCTACAATGAGCAGTTCTTC

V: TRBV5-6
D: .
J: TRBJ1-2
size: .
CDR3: CASSLLGNGYTF
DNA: TGTGCCAGCAGCTTGTTGGGGAATGGCTACACCTTC

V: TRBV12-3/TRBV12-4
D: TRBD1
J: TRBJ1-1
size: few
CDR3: CASSRQGGFTEAFF
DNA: TGTGCCAGCAGCAGACAGGGGGGATTCACTGAAGCTTTCTTT

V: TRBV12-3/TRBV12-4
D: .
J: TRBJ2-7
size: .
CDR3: CASRSLGGRTYEQYF
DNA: TGTGCCAGCAGGTCCCTCGGGGGCCGAACCTACGAGCAGTACTTC

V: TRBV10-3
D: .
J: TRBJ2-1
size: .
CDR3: CAISGGPSSYNEQFF
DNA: TGTGCCATCAGCGGGGGACCGAGCTCCTACAATGAGCAGTTCTTC

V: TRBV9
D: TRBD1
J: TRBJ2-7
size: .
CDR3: CASSGLSKTGDYEQYF
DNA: TGTGCCAGCAGCGGACTAAGTAAGACAGGGGACTACGAGCAGTACTTC

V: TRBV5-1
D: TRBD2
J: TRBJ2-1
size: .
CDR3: CASSFLKRTSGTYNEQFF
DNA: TGCGCCAGCAGCTTCCTTAAGCGGACTAGCGGAACCTACAATGAGCAGTTCTTC

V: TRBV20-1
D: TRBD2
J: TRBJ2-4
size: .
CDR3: CSASGTSGDLLAKNIQYF
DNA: TGCAGTGCTTCAGGGACTAGCGGGGATTTACTAGCCAAAAACATTCAGTACTTC

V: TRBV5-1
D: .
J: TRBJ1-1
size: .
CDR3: CASWRRRTEAFF
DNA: TGCGCCAGCTGGAGGAGGAGGACTGAAGCTTTCTTT

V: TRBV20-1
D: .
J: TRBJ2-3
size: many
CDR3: CSALGSTDTQYF
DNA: TGCAGTGCGTTAGGGAGCACAGATACGCAGTATTTT

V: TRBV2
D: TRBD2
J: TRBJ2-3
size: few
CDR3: CASSTSGRSSNTDTQYF
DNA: TGTGCCAGCAGTACTAGCGGGCGCTCTAGTAACACAGATACGCAGTATTTT

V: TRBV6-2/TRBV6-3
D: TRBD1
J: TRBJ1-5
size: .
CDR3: CASSLPGQGHQPQHF
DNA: TGTGCCAGCAGTCTACCGGGACAGGGTCATCAGCCCCAGCATTTT

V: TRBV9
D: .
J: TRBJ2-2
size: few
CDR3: CASSVDPTRNTGELFF
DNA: TGTGCCAGCAGCGTTGACCCGACACGAAACACCGGGGAGCTGTTTTTT

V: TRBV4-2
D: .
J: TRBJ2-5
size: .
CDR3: CASSIRTAKETQYF
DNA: TGTGCCAGCAGCATCCGGACAGCGAAAGAGACCCAGTACTTC

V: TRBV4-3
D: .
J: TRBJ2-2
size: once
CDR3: CASSQDEMATLNTGELFF
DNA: TGCGCCAGCAGCCAAGATGAAATGGCAACACTTAACACCGGGGAGCTGTTTTTT

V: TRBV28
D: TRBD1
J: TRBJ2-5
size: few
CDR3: CASSSPGQRLQETQYF
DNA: TGTGCCAGCAGTTCACCGGGACAGAGATTACAAGAGACCCAGTACTTC

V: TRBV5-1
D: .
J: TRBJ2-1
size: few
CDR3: CASSASDVNNEQFF
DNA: TGCGCCAGCAGCGCCAGCGACGTCAACAATGAGCAGTTCTTC

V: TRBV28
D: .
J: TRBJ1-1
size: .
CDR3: CASSLGGPQNTEAFF
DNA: TGTGCCAGCAGTTTAGGGGGCCCCCAGAACACTGAAGCTTTCTTT

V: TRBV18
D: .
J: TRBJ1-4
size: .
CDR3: CASSPDWGNEKLFF
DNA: TGTGCCAGCTCACCAGACTGGGGGAACGAAAAACTGTTTTTT

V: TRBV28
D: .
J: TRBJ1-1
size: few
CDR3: CASSLQGRHTEAFF
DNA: TGTGCCAGCAGTTTACAGGGGAGGCACACTGAAGCTTTCTTT

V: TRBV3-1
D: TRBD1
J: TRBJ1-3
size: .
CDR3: CASSAGQRRGNTIYF
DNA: TGTGCCAGCAGCGCGGGACAGCGCCGTGGAAACACCATATATTTT

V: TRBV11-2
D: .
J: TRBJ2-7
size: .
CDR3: CASSARGRVPLSYEQYF
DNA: TGTGCCAGCAGCGCACGGGGACGGGTTCCCCTCTCTTACGAGCAGTACTTC

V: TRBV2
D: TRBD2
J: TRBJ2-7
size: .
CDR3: CASRAFTSGGAYEQYF
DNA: TGTGCCAGCAGAGCCTTCACTAGCGGGGGGGCCTACGAGCAGTACTTC

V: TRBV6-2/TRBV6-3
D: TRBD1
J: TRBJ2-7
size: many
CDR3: CASRRPGQGISEQYF
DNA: TGTGCCAGCAGACGCCCGGGACAGGGAATAAGCGAGCAGTACTTC

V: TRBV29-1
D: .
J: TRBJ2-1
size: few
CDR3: CSVLGARLGERGSSRYNEQFF
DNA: TGCAGCGTTTTAGGGGCGAGGTTGGGGGAGAGAGGTTCTAGTCGGTACAATGAGCAGTTCTTC

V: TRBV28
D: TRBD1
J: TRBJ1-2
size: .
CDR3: CASRRDRDRGYGYTF
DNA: TGTGCCAGCCGGAGGGACCGGGACAGGGGCTATGGCTACACCTTC

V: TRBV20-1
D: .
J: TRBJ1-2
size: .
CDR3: CSARDHGGSDYGYTF
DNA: TGCAGTGCTAGAGATCATGGAGGGTCTGACTATGGCTACACCTTC

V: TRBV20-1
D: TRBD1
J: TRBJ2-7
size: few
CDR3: CSADQGQGHYEQYF
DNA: TGCAGTGCTGACCAGGGACAGGGGCACTACGAGCAGTACTTC

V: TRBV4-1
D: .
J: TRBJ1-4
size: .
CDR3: CASSRPREKLFF
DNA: TGCGCCAGCAGCCGTCCCAGGGAAAAACTGTTTTTT

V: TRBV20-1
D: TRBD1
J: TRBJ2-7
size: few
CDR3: CSKRTGGEQYF
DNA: TGCAGTAAACGAACAGGGGGCGAGCAGTACTTC

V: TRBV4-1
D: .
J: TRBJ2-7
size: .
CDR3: CASSQGSSQGAYEQYF
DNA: TGCGCCAGCAGCCAAGGCTCCAGTCAAGGAGCCTACGAGCAGTACTTC

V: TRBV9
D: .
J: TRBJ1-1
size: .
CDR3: CASSPLGVGNSEAFF
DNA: TGTGCCAGCAGCCCATTGGGGGTGGGGAACTCTGAAGCTTTCTTT

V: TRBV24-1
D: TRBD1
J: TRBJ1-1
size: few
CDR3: CATSDLGQGWSKRIEAFF
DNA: TGTGCCACCAGTGACCTGGGACAGGGATGGTCCAAACGTATAGAAGCTTTCTTT

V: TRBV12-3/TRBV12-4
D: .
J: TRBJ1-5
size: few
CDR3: CASSLTGVGYNQPQHF
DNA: TGTGCCAGCAGTTTGACGGGGGTGGGCTACAATCAGCCCCAGCATTTT

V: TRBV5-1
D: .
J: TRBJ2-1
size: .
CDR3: CASTGQGAWRGNEQFF
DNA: TGCGCCAGCACGGGTCAGGGCGCGTGGAGAGGGAATGAGCAGTTCTTC

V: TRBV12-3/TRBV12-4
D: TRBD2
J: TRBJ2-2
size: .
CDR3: CASSLRLWGLAGRENTGELFF
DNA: TGTGCCAGCAGTTTACGGCTCTGGGGGCTAGCGGGGCGAGAGAACACCGGGGAGCTGTTTTTT

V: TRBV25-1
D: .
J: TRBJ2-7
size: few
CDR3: CASSWSGPPYEQYF
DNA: TGTGCCAGCAGCTGGAGCGGTCCCCCCTACGAGCAGTACTTC

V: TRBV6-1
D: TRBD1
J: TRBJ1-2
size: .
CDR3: CASSSGQASNYGYTF
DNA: TGTGCCAGCAGCTCCGGACAGGCCTCTAACTATGGCTACACCTTC

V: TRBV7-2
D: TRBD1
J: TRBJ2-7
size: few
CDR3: CASSFGWGGQGDEQYF
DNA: TGTGCCAGCAGCTTCGGCTGGGGCGGACAGGGAGACGAGCAGTACTTC